Listed below are T cell receptor beta chains from one sample, sequenced in a study of blood T cell repertoires in COVID-19. Profiled with immunoSEQ multiplex PCR; TCRdb holds only in-frame clones, not every one. This table has around 54,000 clones, roughly 90% appearing once. Sequencing input: peripheral blood. The receptor source for this set is a human donor in a cohort sampled during active COVID-19. The CDR3 runs from the conserved cysteine through the conserved F or W. The D gene is left open where the match is weak. Clone size is stated in some rows and not others, as once, few, many or a class when expanded.

>TRBV7-9|NA|TRBD1|18|TRBJ2-5
CASSPYRAGTGGQETQYF
TGTGCCAGCAGCCCCTATCGCGCCGGGACAGGGGGTCAAGAGACCCAGTACTTC
>TRBV2|NA|NA|14|TRBJ2-1
CASNQGSSYNEQFF
TGTGCCAGCAATCAAGGGAGCTCCTACAATGAGCAGTTCTTC
>TRBV3-1/TRBV3-2|NA|NA|11|TRBJ2-7
CASRGAFEQYF
TGTGCCAGCCGGGGGGCCTTCGAGCAGTACTTC
>TRBV18|NA|TRBD1|22|TRBJ2-1
CASSPRRGGQGIGSSSYNEQFF
TGTGCCAGCTCGCCTCGACGGGGTGGACAGGGGATAGGCTCGAGCTCCTACAATGAGCAGTTCTTC
>TRBV6-6|NA|TRBD2|16|TRBJ2-1
CASSYRGLAGNNEQFF
TGTGCCAGCAGTTACCGGGGACTAGCGGGGAACAATGAGCAGTTCTTC
>TRBV19|NA|NA|14|TRBJ1-2
CASSITATNYGYTF
TGTGCCAGTAGTATCACAGCTACTAACTATGGCTACACCTTC
>TRBV6-4|NA|NA|14|TRBJ1-1
CASSQGVGGTEAFF
TGTGCCAGCAGTCAAGGGGTAGGGGGCACTGAAGCTTTCTTT
>TRBV5-1|NA|NA|15|TRBJ2-1
CASVSDSGSYNEQFF
TGCGCCAGCGTCAGTGATAGCGGATCCTACAATGAGCAGTTCTTC
>TRBV14|NA|NA|13|TRBJ1-2
CASSQNSHYGYTF
TGTGCCAGCAGCCAAAACAGCCACTATGGCTACACCTTC
>TRBV5-5|NA|TRBD2|18|TRBJ2-3
CARSSAGLPGGAEDTQYF
TGTGCCCGCAGCTCGGCGGGCCTGCCGGGGGGGGCAGAAGATACGCAGTATTTT
>TRBV5-4|NA|NA|18|TRBJ1-6
CASSLGGGRSSYNSPLHF
TGTGCCAGCAGCTTGGGGGGGGGCCGAAGCTCCTATAATTCACCCCTCCACTTT
>TRBV7-3|medium-sized|NA|13|TRBJ1-1
CASSLGPSLEAFF
TGTGCCAGCAGCTTAGGGCCGAGTTTAGAAGCTTTCTTT
>TRBV7-9|NA|NA|14|TRBJ1-4
CASSFRTANEKLFF
TGTGCCAGCAGCTTTAGGACAGCTAATGAAAAACTGTTTTTT
>TRBV5-4|NA|TRBD1|16|TRBJ1-6
CASSLAGGKSNSPLHF
TGTGCCAGCAGCTTGGCAGGGGGCAAAAGTAATTCACCCCTCCACTTT
>TRBV19|NA|NA|12|TRBJ2-2
CASKTHTGELFF
TGTGCCAGCAAAACACACACCGGGGAGCTGTTTTTT
>TRBV7-9|NA|TRBD2|16|TRBJ2-3
CASSPGLAGSTDTQYF
TGTGCCAGCAGCCCAGGACTAGCGGGGAGCACAGATACGCAGTATTTT
>TRBV15|NA|NA|14|TRBJ2-7
CATSRGSGSYEQYF
TGTGCCACCAGCAGAGGTTCAGGTAGCTACGAGCAGTACTTC